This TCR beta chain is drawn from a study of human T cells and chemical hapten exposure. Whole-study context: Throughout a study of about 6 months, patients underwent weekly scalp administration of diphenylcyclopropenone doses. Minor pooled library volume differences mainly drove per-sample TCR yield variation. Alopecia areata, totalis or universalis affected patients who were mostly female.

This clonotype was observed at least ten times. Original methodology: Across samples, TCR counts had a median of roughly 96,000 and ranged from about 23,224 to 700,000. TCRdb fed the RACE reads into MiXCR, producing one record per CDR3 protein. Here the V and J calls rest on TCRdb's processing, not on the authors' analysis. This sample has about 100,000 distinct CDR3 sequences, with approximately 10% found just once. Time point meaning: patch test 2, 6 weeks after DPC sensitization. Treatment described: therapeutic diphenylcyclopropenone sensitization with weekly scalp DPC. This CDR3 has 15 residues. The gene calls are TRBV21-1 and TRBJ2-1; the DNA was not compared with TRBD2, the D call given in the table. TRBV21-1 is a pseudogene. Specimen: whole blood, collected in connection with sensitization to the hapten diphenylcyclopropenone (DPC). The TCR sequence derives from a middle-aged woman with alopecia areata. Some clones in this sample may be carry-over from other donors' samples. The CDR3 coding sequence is TGTGCCAGCAGCAAAGAGGGACTAGCGGGTCGAGAGCAGTTCTTC. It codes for CASSKEGLAGREQFF.